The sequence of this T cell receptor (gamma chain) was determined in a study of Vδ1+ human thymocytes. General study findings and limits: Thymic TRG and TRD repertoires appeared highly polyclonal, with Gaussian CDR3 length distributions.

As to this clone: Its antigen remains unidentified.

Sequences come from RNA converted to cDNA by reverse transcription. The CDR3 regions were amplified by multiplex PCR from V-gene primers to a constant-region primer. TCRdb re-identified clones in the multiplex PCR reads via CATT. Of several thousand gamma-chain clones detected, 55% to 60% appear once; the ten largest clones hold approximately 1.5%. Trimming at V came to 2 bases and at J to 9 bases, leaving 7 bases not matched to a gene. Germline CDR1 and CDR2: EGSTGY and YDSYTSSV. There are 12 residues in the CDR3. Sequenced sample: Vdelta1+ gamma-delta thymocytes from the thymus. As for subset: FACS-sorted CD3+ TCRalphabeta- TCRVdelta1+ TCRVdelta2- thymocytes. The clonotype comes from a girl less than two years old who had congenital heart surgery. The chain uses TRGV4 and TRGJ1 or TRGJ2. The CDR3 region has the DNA TGTGCCACCTGGGATGCCCGGAGTAAGAAACTCTTT. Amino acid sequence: CATWDARSKKLF.